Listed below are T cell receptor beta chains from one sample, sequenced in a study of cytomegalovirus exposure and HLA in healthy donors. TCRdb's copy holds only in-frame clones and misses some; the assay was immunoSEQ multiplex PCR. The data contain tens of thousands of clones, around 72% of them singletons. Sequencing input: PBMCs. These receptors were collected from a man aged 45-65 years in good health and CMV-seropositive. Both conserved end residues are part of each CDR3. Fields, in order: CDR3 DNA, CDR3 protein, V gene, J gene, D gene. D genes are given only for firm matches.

cdr3_nt: TGTGCCTGGAGTTCGGGACAGGTCTTCGGTCAGCCCCAGCATTTT; cdr3_aa: CAWSSGQVFGQPQHF; v_call: TRBV30; j_call: TRBJ1-5; d_call: TRBD1
cdr3_nt: TGTGCCAGCTCACACGGGACAGGGCGGACCGGGGAGCTGTTTTTT; cdr3_aa: CASSHGTGRTGELFF; v_call: TRBV18; j_call: TRBJ2-2; d_call: TRBD1
cdr3_nt: TGTGCCACCAGCTCCGGACTAGATCCCGCCTACGAGCAGTACTTC; cdr3_aa: CATSSGLDPAYEQYF; v_call: TRBV15; j_call: TRBJ2-7; d_call: TRBD2
cdr3_nt: TGCGCCAGCAGCTTGGGTAGTACTAGCGGAAACAATGAGCAGTTCTTC; cdr3_aa: CASSLGSTSGNNEQFF; v_call: TRBV5-1; j_call: TRBJ2-1; d_call: TRBD2
cdr3_nt: TGTGTCAGCAGTCCGTTCCCCCTTAGCGGGAGGGGGTACGAGCAGTACTTC; cdr3_aa: CVSSPFPLSGRGYEQYF; v_call: TRBV27; j_call: TRBJ2-7; d_call: TRBD2
cdr3_nt: TGCGCCAGCAGCTTGTGGGGGGATACAGATACGCAGTATTTT; cdr3_aa: CASSLWGDTDTQYF; v_call: TRBV4-3; j_call: TRBJ2-3; d_call: -
cdr3_nt: TGTGCCAGCTGGGACACAAACTTCTATAATTCACCCCTCCACTTT; cdr3_aa: CASWDTNFYNSPLHF; v_call: TRBV6-5; j_call: TRBJ1-6; d_call: -
cdr3_nt: TGTGCCAGCTCACCACCGCAAGCGGGAGTGAGTGATACGCAGTATTTT; cdr3_aa: CASSPPQAGVSDTQYF; v_call: TRBV18; j_call: TRBJ2-3; d_call: TRBD2
cdr3_nt: TGTGCCAGCAGCCAAAACACCGGAGGTGATTCACCCCTCCACTTT; cdr3_aa: CASSQNTGGDSPLHF; v_call: TRBV5-6; j_call: TRBJ1-6; d_call: -
cdr3_nt: TGTGCCTGGAGTGAATGGGGGGGGGCCGGTCAGCCCCAGCATTTT; cdr3_aa: CAWSEWGGAGQPQHF; v_call: TRBV30; j_call: TRBJ1-5; d_call: -
cdr3_nt: TGTGCCAGCGTGGAGACTAGCGGCCCCGGGACCCAGTACTTC; cdr3_aa: CASVETSGPGTQYF; v_call: TRBV27; j_call: TRBJ2-5; d_call: TRBD2